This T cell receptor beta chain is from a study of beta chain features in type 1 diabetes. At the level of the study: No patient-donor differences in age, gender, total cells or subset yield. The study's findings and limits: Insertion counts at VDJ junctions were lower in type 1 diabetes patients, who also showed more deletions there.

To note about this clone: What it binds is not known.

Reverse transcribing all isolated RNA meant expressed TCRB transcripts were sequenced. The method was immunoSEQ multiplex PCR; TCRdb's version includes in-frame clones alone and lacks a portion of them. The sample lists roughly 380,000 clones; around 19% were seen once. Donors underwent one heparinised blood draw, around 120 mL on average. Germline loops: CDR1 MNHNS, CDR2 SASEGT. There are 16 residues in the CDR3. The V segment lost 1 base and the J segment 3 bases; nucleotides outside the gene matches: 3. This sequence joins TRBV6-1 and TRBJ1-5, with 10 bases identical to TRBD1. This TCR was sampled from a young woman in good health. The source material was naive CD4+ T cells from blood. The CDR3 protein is CASSEGDRGFNQPQHF. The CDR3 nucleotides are TGTGCCAGCAGTGAAGGGGACAGGGGATTCAATCAGCCCCAGCATTTT.